This T cell receptor beta chain was recovered during a study of siplizumab effects on memory and regulatory T cells. The CDR3 has 18 residues. Germline trimming cut 0 bases from V and 0 bases from J; bases unmatched to any gene: 3. The germline gives CDR1 LGHNA, CDR2 YSLEER. Profiling relied on immunoSEQ multiplex PCR, and the TCRdb table lists in-frame clones only, not all of them. This sample has tens of thousands of clones; nearly 98% occur once, and the top ten carry around 0.6%. Study results and caveats: Naive T cells seemed more diverse than memory cells and seemed major alloresponse contributors. The study did not confirm that proliferating Tregs from siplizumab cultures were suppressive. The study found that siplizumab significantly reduced alloreactive sequences traceable to unstimulated CD4+ memory cells.

A note on this clone: The antigen is not known.

Sequenced input: naive CD4+ T cells sorted from blood. This receptor was identified in a human donor in good health. This chain joins TRBV4-3 and TRBJ2-6; TRBD1 matches 9 bases. CDR3 loop: CASSQDAQGASGANVLTF. The CDR3 DNA reads as TGCGCCAGCAGCCAAGATGCACAGGGGGCCTCTGGGGCCAACGTCCTGACTTTC.